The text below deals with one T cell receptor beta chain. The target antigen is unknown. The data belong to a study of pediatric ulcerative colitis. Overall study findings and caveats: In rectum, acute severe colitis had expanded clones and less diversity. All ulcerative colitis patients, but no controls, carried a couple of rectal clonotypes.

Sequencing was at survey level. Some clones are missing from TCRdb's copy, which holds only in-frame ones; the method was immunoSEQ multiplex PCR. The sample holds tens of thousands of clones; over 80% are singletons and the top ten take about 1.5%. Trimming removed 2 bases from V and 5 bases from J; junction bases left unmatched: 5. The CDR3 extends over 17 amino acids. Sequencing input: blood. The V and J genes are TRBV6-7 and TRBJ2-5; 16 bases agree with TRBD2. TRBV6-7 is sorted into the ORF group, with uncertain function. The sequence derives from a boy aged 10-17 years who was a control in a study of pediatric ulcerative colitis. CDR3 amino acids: CASSYGTSGRVRETQYF. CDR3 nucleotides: TGTGCCAGCAGTTACGGGACTAGCGGGAGGGTGCGGGAGACCCAGTACTTC.